Listed below are T cell receptor beta chains from one sample, sequenced in a study of blood T cell repertoires in COVID-19. Clones were read by immunoSEQ multiplex PCR, and TCRdb kept only the in-frame ones, dropping some. This sample has roughly 190,000 clones, with roughly 80% found just once. Sequencing used peripheral blood. The receptors originated from a human donor with acute or convalescent COVID-19. The donor label of this sample is uncertain. CDR3s include the opening cysteine and the closing phenylalanine or tryptophan. A D gene is named only where the DNA matches it firmly. Size is stated for part of the rows, as once, few or many counts, or as a class when the clone is expanded.

V,size,J,D,DNA,CDR3
TRBV3-1/TRBV3-2,.,TRBJ2-5,TRBD2,TGTGCCAGCAGCCAAGATACTAGCGGGAGCTGGTACCAAGAGACCCAGTACTTC,CASSQDTSGSWYQETQYF
TRBV5-1,.,TRBJ2-1,TRBD1,TGCGCCAGCAGCTTGGGGCAGGGGGCTACGAGCTCCTACAATGAGCAGTTCTTC,CASSLGQGATSSYNEQFF
TRBV27,.,TRBJ2-1,.,TGTGCCAGCAGGGGTTGGGAGCGAGAGTACAATGAGCAGTTCTTC,CASRGWEREYNEQFF
TRBV6-5,.,TRBJ1-4,.,TGTGCCAGCAGCCTCGGGGGAGCTGAAAAACTGTTTTTT,CASSLGGAEKLFF
TRBV7-8,.,TRBJ2-7,TRBD2,TGTGCCAGCAGCTTGGAAGCGGGGGCCACCTACGAGCAGTACTTC,CASSLEAGATYEQYF
TRBV11-1,.,TRBJ2-7,.,TGTGCCAGCAGCCCACCTGGACTAGGGGGTTACGAGCAGTACTTC,CASSPPGLGGYEQYF
TRBV29-1,.,TRBJ2-5,.,TGCAGCGTTCCACGGGCAGGGGCGACCCAGTACTTC,CSVPRAGATQYF
TRBV7-2,.,TRBJ2-1,.,TGTGCCAGCAGCCCCCCAGGCTCCTACAATGAGCAGTTCTTC,CASSPPGSYNEQFF
TRBV2,.,TRBJ2-5,TRBD1,TGTGCCAGCAGTGAGATGGGGACAGGTGGTCGAGGGACCCAGTACTTC,CASSEMGTGGRGTQYF
TRBV4-1,.,TRBJ1-2,.,TGCGCCAGCAGCCAAGACAGGTATCCCCCCTACACCTTC,CASSQDRYPPYTF
TRBV7-9,.,TRBJ2-1,TRBD2,TGTGCCAGCAGCTTCGTAGCGGGGGGGAGGTTCGCCTACAATGAGCAGTTCTTC,CASSFVAGGRFAYNEQFF
TRBV5-4,.,TRBJ2-5,.,TGTGCCAGCAGCCGATACCGGGACATCCAAGAGACCCAGTACTTC,CASSRYRDIQETQYF
TRBV10-1,.,TRBJ2-3,TRBD2,TGCGCCAGCAGTGAGCGTCTAGCGGGGGCAGATACGCAGTATTTT,CASSERLAGADTQYF
TRBV3-1/TRBV3-2,.,TRBJ2-5,TRBD2,TGTGCCAGCAGCCAAGCTAGCGGGTGGGAGACCCAGTACTTC,CASSQASGWETQYF
TRBV6-5,.,TRBJ2-5,.,TGTGCCAGCACTATGACTAGTCTCAAGGAGACCCAGTACTTC,CASTMTSLKETQYF
TRBV6-5,few,TRBJ1-2,TRBD1,TGTGCCAGCAGCCGACAGGGAGTTAACTATGGCTACACCTTC,CASSRQGVNYGYTF
TRBV6-5,.,TRBJ1-1,.,TGTGCCAGCAGTTACACTCTGAACACTGAAGCTTTCTTT,CASSYTLNTEAFF
TRBV25-1,.,TRBJ1-2,TRBD1,TGTGCCAGCAGTGACTCAGGGGGCGGGAGCTATGGCTACACCTTC,CASSDSGGGSYGYTF
TRBV9,.,TRBJ2-3,.,TGTGCCAGCAGCGGAAGTGGTACTAGCACAGATACGCAGTATTTT,CASSGSGTSTDTQYF
TRBV27,.,TRBJ1-2,.,TGTGCCAGCAGTCGGCTAGGAGGGACGGGCTACACCTTC,CASSRLGGTGYTF
TRBV5-1,few,TRBJ2-6,TRBD1,TGCGCCAGCAGCGGGACAGGGTTTGGTGGGGCCAACGTCCTGACTTTC,CASSGTGFGGANVLTF
TRBV9,.,TRBJ2-3,.,TGTGCCAGCAGCGTCGGAGATACGCAGTATTTT,CASSVGDTQYF
TRBV9,.,TRBJ1-1,.,TGTGCCAGCAGCGTAGTGGCGGTGAACACTGAAGCTTTCTTT,CASSVVAVNTEAFF
TRBV30,.,TRBJ1-2,.,TGTGCCTGGACAAGAGTAGAGTATGGCTACACCTTC,CAWTRVEYGYTF
TRBV27,.,TRBJ2-1,TRBD2,TGTGCCAGCATCGCGACTAGCAGGGTCTTC,CASIATSRVF
TRBV6-5,.,TRBJ2-5,.,TGTGCCAGCAGTAGGGGGCTGGGGGGCCAAGAGACCCAGTACTTC,CASSRGLGGQETQYF
TRBV18,.,TRBJ2-3,.,TGTGCCAGCTCACCAAATTCGGGGGAAGATACGCAGTATTTT,CASSPNSGEDTQYF
TRBV7-9,few,TRBJ2-1,.,TGTGCCAGCAGCTTCCCCCTCCGCCTGGGGCTCTATGAGCAGTTCTTC,CASSFPLRLGLYEQFF
TRBV19,.,TRBJ2-5,.,TGTGCCAGTACCAACGTGGGGGGTAGGGAGACCCAGTACTTC,CASTNVGGRETQYF
TRBV6-5,.,TRBJ1-2,.,TGTGCCAGCAGTTACTCGAGGACTAGCCATGGCTACACCTTC,CASSYSRTSHGYTF
TRBV11-3,.,TRBJ2-7,.,TGTGCCAGCAGCTTAATGGCCGGGGCCTACGAGCAGTACTTC,CASSLMAGAYEQYF
TRBV9,.,TRBJ2-5,.,TGTGCCAGCACCGGAGGGCCGATGGAGGAGACCCAGTACTTC,CASTGGPMEETQYF
TRBV9,.,TRBJ1-1,TRBD1,TGTGCCAGCAGCGTAGACAGGACAGGCAACACTGAAGCTTTCTTT,CASSVDRTGNTEAFF
TRBV7-3,.,TRBJ2-5,TRBD2,TGTGCCAGCAGCCTCTTAGCGGGGGGAGGCGAGACCCAGTACTTC,CASSLLAGGGETQYF
TRBV6-2/TRBV6-3,.,TRBJ1-6,TRBD1,TGTGCCAGCAGTTTTCGACAGGGGGCTAGCGATAATTCACCCCTCCACTTT,CASSFRQGASDNSPLHF
TRBV4-1,.,TRBJ2-7,TRBD2,TGCGCCAGCAGCCAACATATACTAGCGGGGGGTTACGAGCAGTACTTC,CASSQHILAGGYEQYF
TRBV7-2,once,TRBJ1-4,.,TGTGCCAGCAGCTCCCGAGGGCGCTGGGGAGAAAAACTGTTTTTT,CASSSRGRWGEKLFF
TRBV11-2,.,TRBJ2-1,TRBD1,TGTGCCAGCAGCTCCCTGAGGGGGCAAACCTACAATGAGCAGTTCTTC,CASSSLRGQTYNEQFF
TRBV6-5,.,TRBJ1-1,.,TGTGCCAGCAGTTACTCGAATGAGGGGAACACTGAAGCTTTCTTT,CASSYSNEGNTEAFF
TRBV30,few,TRBJ1-1,.,TGTGCCTGGACCCGGAACACTGAAGCTTTCTTT,CAWTRNTEAFF
TRBV6-4,.,TRBJ2-1,TRBD2,TGTGCCAGCAGTTTGGGACTAGCGGGAATCAATGAGCAGTTCTTC,CASSLGLAGINEQFF
TRBV13,.,TRBJ2-2,.,TGTGCCAGCAGCGCTGGGCCGGCCGGGAGCACCGGGGAGCTGTTTTTT,CASSAGPAGSTGELFF
TRBV30,.,TRBJ1-4,.,TGTGCCTGGAGTGTGGCCACAACTAATGAAAAACTGTTTTTT,CAWSVATTNEKLFF
TRBV7-2,.,TRBJ2-1,.,TGTGCCAGCAGCTTTGGGCAGGGGACGAGCGAGCAGTTCTTC,CASSFGQGTSEQFF
TRBV19,.,TRBJ1-4,TRBD1,TGTGCCAGTAGTTCGACAGGGGCAGGTGAAAAACTGTTTTTT,CASSSTGAGEKLFF
TRBV18,.,TRBJ1-1,.,TGTGCCAGCTCACAGACAGACATGAACACTGAAGCTTTCTTT,CASSQTDMNTEAFF
TRBV27,.,TRBJ1-2,TRBD1,TGTGCCAGCAGTCCGGCCAGGGGGCTAAGCTATGGCTACACCTTC,CASSPARGLSYGYTF
TRBV12-5,.,TRBJ2-1,TRBD1,TGTGCTAGTGGTTTTAAGTCCAGGGGGCTCTTACACTCCAACTACAATGAGCAGTTCTTC,CASGFKSRGLLHSNYNEQFF
TRBV19,.,TRBJ2-7,TRBD2,TGTGCCACCAAACCCTACCACGGACTAGCGGGAGCCGACGACGAGCAGTACTTC,CATKPYHGLAGADDEQYF
TRBV6-2/TRBV6-3,.,TRBJ1-2,.,TGTGCCAGCAGTTACTCCCGGGGGACCTATGGCTACACCTTC,CASSYSRGTYGYTF
TRBV27,.,TRBJ1-2,TRBD1,TGTGCCAGCAGTACAGGACAGGGGAGAGGCTACACCTTC,CASSTGQGRGYTF
TRBV5-4,.,TRBJ1-2,.,TGTGCCAGCAGCCCGGGAACGGGTTTCGATGGCTACACCTTC,CASSPGTGFDGYTF
TRBV3-1/TRBV3-2,.,TRBJ1-5,.,TGTGCCAGCAGCCTGACAGGAGGTAATTCTCCCCAGCATTTT,CASSLTGGNSPQHF
TRBV30,.,TRBJ1-4,TRBD1,TGTGCTTGGAGCCAGGGGGCGGTGGGTGAAAAACTGTTTTTT,CAWSQGAVGEKLFF
TRBV6-5,.,TRBJ2-5,TRBD1,TGTGCCAGCAGGCCAACAGGGGGACGAGAGACCCAGTACTTC,CASRPTGGRETQYF